A single sample is the source of the 22 T cell receptor beta chains below, sequenced in a study of T cells in Graves' hyperthyroidism and ophthalmopathy. RNA transcripts yielded amplified TCR beta CDR3 regions. RT-PCR in the first round (using the HTBI primer set) targeted the TCR CDR3. TCRdb re-called the multiplex PCR reads through MiXCR, storing one row per CDR3 protein. The data contain a few hundred thousand distinct CDR3 sequences, around 16% of them singletons. The sample taken for sequencing was blood. The origin of the receptors is a woman aged 25 to 45 with Graves' hyperthyroidism.

The chain employs TRBV6-1 and TRBJ2-1, with unresolved D. This CDR3 has 12 amino acids. Between the trimmed V and J ends, which lost 3 bases and 6 bases, there was a span of 6 bases. Germline V gene data show CDR1 as MNHNS and CDR2 as SASEGT. The CDR3 region has the DNA TGTGCCAGCAGTGAGTCTCTCAATGAGCAGTTCTTC. This sequence encodes CASSESLNEQFF.

This clonotype was picked up many times. This chain joins TRBV7-8 and TRBJ2-3; 7 nucleotides agree with TRBD1. V lost 1 base, J lost 5 bases, and 3 bases stayed unmatched. The CDR3 is made up of 14 amino acids. Germline values: CDR1 SGHVS, CDR2 FQNEAQ. The CDR3 bases are TGTGCCAGCAGCTTAGGACAGGGACAAGATACGCAGTATTTT. Its translation: CASSLGQGQDTQYF.

This clonotype was seen ten or more times. As DNA, the CDR3 is TGTGCCAGCAGCGCTAGCGGGAGCCCCTACAATGAGCAGTTCTTC. Translation: CASSASGSPYNEQFF. The chain links TRBV7-2 to TRBJ2-1, with TRBD2 matching over 10 bases. The CDR3 consists of 15 residues. CDR1 SGHTA and CDR2 FQGNSA come from the germline V gene. V lost 5 bases and J lost 2; bases outside the gene matches: 3.

This clonotype was observed many times. The chain recombines TRBV5-1 with TRBJ2-7; 8 positions match TRBD1. In germline, CDR1 is SGHRS, CDR2 YFSETQ. The CDR3 has 14 amino acids. V shed 4 bases, J shed 3 bases, and the junction held 6 bases outside the gene matches. The CDR3 is CASSPRTGLYEQYF. As DNA, the CDR3 is TGCGCCAGCAGCCCGAGGACAGGGCTCTACGAGCAGTACTTC.

This chain links TRBV6-1 with TRBJ2-7; 9 nucleotides match TRBD2. Unmatched junction bases numbered 4, after V lost 2 bases and J lost 2 bases. The CDR3 runs 15 residues. The V gene's germline CDR1 is MNHNS and CDR2 SASEGT. This CDR3 is CASSEWASGTYEQYF. CDR3 DNA sequence: TGTGCCAGCAGTGAATGGGCTAGCGGGACCTACGAGCAGTACTTC.

J is TRBJ1-1 and V is TRBV7-9; D is possibly TRBD1 (5 bases). The CDR3 is made up of 19 amino acids. Germline lookup yields CDR1 SEHNR and CDR2 FQNEAQ (reference sequence). V was pared by 1 base and J by 0 bases, with 21 bases between. The CDR3 DNA reads as TGTGCCAGCAGCTTAGGACTAGGTCGACAGCTTACTTTGAACACTGAAGCTTTCTTT. This encodes CASSLGLGRQLTLNTEAFF.

Note on this clonotype: This clone may be a read error of a much larger clone one base away. The chain links TRBV6-8 to TRBJ2-1; D not certain. Germline CDR1 is MNHGY and CDR2 is SAAAGT. CDR3 size: 14 residues. Trimming took off 6 bases at V and 3 bases at J, with 12 bases between the two ends. The CDR3 nucleotides read TGTGCCAGCAGACGGGCCTTAAACTACAATGAGCAGTTCTTC. This codes for CASRRALNYNEQFF.

V gene TRBV19 combines with J gene TRBJ2-3; 9 positions match TRBD2. CDR3 length equals 15 residues. V was clipped by 6 bases and J by 0 bases; unmatched bases: 4. Per germline, CDR1 LNHDA and CDR2 SQIVND (reference sequence). The DNA for the CDR3 is TGTGCCAGTAGGCTAGCGGGACGAAGCACAGATACGCAGTATTTT. Amino acid sequence: CASRLAGRSTDTQYF.

This clonotype was observed many times. The chain joins TRBV7-9 to TRBJ2-4; tentatively, D is TRBD1 or TRBD2 (5 bases each). This CDR3 comprises 15 residues. The germline CDR1 and CDR2 sequences are SEHNR and FQNEAQ (reference sequence). The V end was cut by 5 bases, the J end by 8 bases, with 19 bases between. The CDR3 sequence: CASSRRDGHEDIQYF. CDR3 DNA sequence: TGTGCCAGCAGCCGACGGGACGGACACGAGGACATTCAGTACTTC.

Ten or more counts support this clonotype. The chain joins TRBV5-1 to TRBJ2-7; D is possibly TRBD1 (5 bases). CDR3 length: 15 residues. V dropped 0 bases and J dropped 5 bases, with 15 bases sitting between them. Per the germline V gene, CDR1 is SGHRS and CDR2 is YFSETQ. In DNA form, the CDR3 reads TGCGCCAGCAGCTTGGATTCCCTAGGACACCACGAGCAGTACTTC. Encoded protein: CASSLDSLGHHEQYF. Combining the CDR3 with reference TRBV5-1 and TRBJ2-7 gives the whole variable domain KAGVTQTPRYLIKTRGQQVTLSCSPISGHRSVSWYQQTPGQGLQFLFEYFSETQRNKGNFPGRFSGRQFSNSRSEMNVSTLELGDSALYLCASSLDSLGHHEQYFGPGTRLTVT.

The V call is TRBV11-2, the J call TRBJ2-3; D is unresolved. The germline V gene encodes CDR1 SGHAT and CDR2 FQNNGV. This CDR3 contains 14 residues. Trimming cost V 2 bases and J 4 bases, with 10 bases left between them. In DNA form, the CDR3 reads TGTGCCAGCAGCTTAAGCAGGTTGCCAGATACGCAGTATTTT. Its protein product is CASSLSRLPDTQYF. Variable domain in full (rest from reference TRBV11-2 and TRBJ2-3): EAGVAQSPRYKIIEKRQSVAFWCNPISGHATLYWYQQILGQGPKLLIQFQNNGVVDDSQLPKDRFSAERLKGVDSTLKIQPAKLEDSAVYLCASSLSRLPDTQYFGPGTRLTVL.

This clonotype was picked up a small number of times. V and J are TRBV20-1 and TRBJ2-2; TRBD2 matches 9 bases. The CDR3 consists of 17 residues. The V gene's germline CDR1 is DFQATT and CDR2 SNEGSKA (reference sequence). Germline trimming cut 2 bases from V and 2 bases from J; bases unmatched to any gene: 9. The CDR3 DNA sequence: TGCAGTGCTAGAACATCCGGGGGACTAGCTAACACCGGGGAGCTGTTTTTT. Amino acids: CSARTSGGLANTGELFF.

This chain's CDR3 is CSAEASAYTGELFF. CDR3 sequence (DNA): TGCAGCGCCGAGGCTAGCGCATACACCGGGGAGCTGTTTTTT. The chain employs TRBV29-1 and TRBJ2-2, with D maybe TRBD2 (6 bases). The CDR3 covers 14 residues. V lost 7 bases and J lost 3, with 15 bases in between. Germline loops: CDR1 SQVTM, CDR2 ANQGSEA.

Concerning this clonotype: This may stem from a read error, because a much larger clone lies one nucleotide away. The rearrangement links TRBV18 to TRBJ2-5; 10 bases fit TRBD1. The ends lost 2 bases at V and 3 bases at J; junction bases unmatched: 3. This CDR3 has 15 amino acids. CDR1 and CDR2 from the germline V gene are KGHSH and LQKENI. The CDR3 DNA is TGTGCCAGCTCACCAGTGACAGGGGGCGAAGAGACCCAGTACTTC. Residues: CASSPVTGGEETQYF.

The chain combines TRBV6-5 with TRBJ2-7; 8 nucleotides align to TRBD2. Looked up from germline, CDR1 is MNHEY and CDR2 is SVGAGI. J gave up 3 bases and V 3 bases, and 7 bases lay outside the gene matches. CDR3 length: 15 amino acids. CDR3 residues: CASSYRTAGVYEQYF. In DNA, the CDR3 is TGTGCCAGCAGTTATCGTACAGCGGGAGTCTACGAGCAGTACTTC.

This clonotype was detected only a few times. The chain carries TRBV6-5 and TRBJ1-1, with 8 bases matching TRBD1. V lost 0 bases to trimming and J lost 4 bases; unmatched junction nucleotides: 7. The CDR3 spans 16 residues. Germline lookup yields CDR1 MNHEY and CDR2 SVGAGI. The CDR3 DNA is TGTGCCAGCAGTTACTCCCAGGGGGCTCTTGGCACTGAAGCTTTCTTT. The encoded protein is CASSYSQGALGTEAFF.

Details on this clonotype: A clone one base away is much larger, so this may be a read error. The gene calls are TRBV28 and TRBJ1-1; D is ambiguous. Germline CDR1 reads MDHEN; CDR2 reads SYDVKM. With 3 bases removed from V and 11 bases from J, the gap between germline ends came to 13 bases. The CDR3 covers 12 residues. The CDR3 DNA is TGTGCCAGCAGTTTTAGGGAGGCTGGGGCTTTCTTT. Translated: CASSFREAGAFF.

The CDR3 nucleotides read TGTGCCAGCAGCGTAGGCCCTCCTTACGGGACCGGGGAGCTGTTTTTT. This gives the protein CASSVGPPYGTGELFF. This sequence joins TRBV9 and TRBJ2-2; D is undetermined. The V and J ends lost 0 bases and 5 bases respectively, with 14 bases between them. Per the germline V gene, CDR1 is SGDLS and CDR2 is YYNGEE. The CDR3 has 16 residues.

This clonotype was recorded at least ten times. This chain connects TRBV7-2 to TRBJ2-1; 10 positions match TRBD1. Germline V lookup: CDR1 SGHTA, CDR2 FQGNSA. CDR3 length: 15 amino acids. Losses at the gene ends were 5 bases for V and 2 bases for J; bases not matched to a gene: 3. In DNA form, the CDR3 reads TGTGCCAGCAGCAGAGGGACAGGGGCCTACAATGAGCAGTTCTTC. It translates to CASSRGTGAYNEQFF.

Only a few counts were recorded for this clonotype. The chain carries TRBV5-5 and TRBJ2-5, with TRBD2 matching over 8 bases. Germline CDR1 reads SGHKS; CDR2 reads YYEKEE (reference sequence). V trimming: 7 bases; J trimming: 2 bases; junction bases outside the gene matches: 13. The CDR3 sequence is 16 residues long. The CDR3 sequence is CASSGRPTSGQETQYF. CDR3 nucleotides: TGTGCCAGCTCAGGCAGGCCTACTAGCGGACAAGAGACCCAGTACTTC.

Many counts were recorded for this clonotype. This chain links TRBV12-3 or TRBV12-4 with TRBJ1-2; maybe TRBD1 (6 bases). Between the trimmed V and J ends, which lost 1 base and 8 bases, there was a span of 26 bases. The CDR3 contains 18 residues. The CDR3 loop reads CASSLDSEIWGAQNGYTF. The CDR3 bases are TGTGCCAGCAGTTTAGACAGCGAGATTTGGGGGGCGCAAAACGGCTACACCTTC.

The chain carries TRBV2 and TRBJ2-1; 9 bases fit TRBD1. J was trimmed by 8 bases and V by 6 bases; bases with no gene match: 8. The CDR3 is made up of 14 amino acids. Germline CDR1 is SNHLY and CDR2 is FYNNEI. The CDR3 reads CASSAGTGRDEQFF. As DNA, the CDR3 is TGTGCCAGCAGCGCCGGGACAGGGAGGGATGAGCAGTTCTTC.